The rows below give T cell receptor beta chains drawn from one sample of a study of blood T cell repertoires in COVID-19. Only in-frame clones appear in the TCRdb table, and some are missing; sequencing was by immunoSEQ multiplex PCR. The data hold about 70,000 clones, with more than 70% observed a single time. Sample: peripheral blood. These receptors came from a woman aged 60 to 75 with acute or convalescent COVID-19. Both conserved end residues are part of each CDR3. Each record gives: CDR3 DNA, CDR3 protein, J gene, D gene, clone size, V gene. D genes are given only for firm matches. Expanded clones get a size class; other rows say once, few or many, or leave the size out.

TGTGCCAGCAGCCATCCTGCGGGGGGCACCGGGGAGCTGTTTTTT | CASSHPAGGTGELFF | TRBJ2-2 | TRBD2 | . | TRBV3-1/TRBV3-2
TGTGCCAGCAGCTTCTCCGGCGGTGAGCAGTTCTTC | CASSFSGGEQFF | TRBJ2-1 | . | . | TRBV11-1
TGTGCCAGCACTCCGCGCGGGGTCATCAATGAGCAGTTCTTC | CASTPRGVINEQFF | TRBJ2-1 | . | . | TRBV27
TGCGCCAGCAGCCCCTCCCGGGGCGGGACCTACGAGCAGTACTTC | CASSPSRGGTYEQYF | TRBJ2-7 | . | . | TRBV4-3
TGTGCCAGCAGTAATAGGAGGACAGGGGGCTACGAGCAGTACTTC | CASSNRRTGGYEQYF | TRBJ2-7 | TRBD1 | . | TRBV5-6
TGCGCCAGCAATGAACAGGGGAGCTCCTATAATTCACCCCTCCACTTT | CASNEQGSSYNSPLHF | TRBJ1-6 | TRBD1 | . | TRBV5-1
TGTGCCAGCAGTTTGGCGGCCCCTAGGTACACTGAAGCTTTCTTT | CASSLAAPRYTEAFF | TRBJ1-1 | . | . | TRBV27
TGTGCCAGCAGCAGGACTAGCGGGGGGAACACCGGGGAGCTGTTTTTT | CASSRTSGGNTGELFF | TRBJ2-2 | TRBD2 | few | TRBV6-2/TRBV6-3
TGTGCCAGCACCCTCCGGGCAGGGAGCACAGATACGCAGTATTTT | CASTLRAGSTDTQYF | TRBJ2-3 | . | . | TRBV6-5
TGTGCCACCAGTGATACTAATGAGCAGTTCTTC | CATSDTNEQFF | TRBJ2-1 | . | . | TRBV24-1
TGTGCCAGCAGTTACCCTACGGAGGGTTTTTCCTACGAGCAGTACTTC | CASSYPTEGFSYEQYF | TRBJ2-7 | . | once | TRBV6-5
TGTGCCAGCAGTTACTCTAGGACAGAGGGCAATCAGCCCCAGCATTTT | CASSYSRTEGNQPQHF | TRBJ1-5 | . | . | TRBV6-5
TGTGCCAGCAGCCAAGATTGGGACAGGATGAAGGACACCGGGGAGCTGTTTTTT | CASSQDWDRMKDTGELFF | TRBJ2-2 | TRBD1 | . | TRBV3-1/TRBV3-2
TGTGCCAGCAGTGAAGCGCTTCGATTTATGCGGGGGGCAGGACTTCAGCCCCAGCATTTT | CASSEALRFMRGAGLQPQHF | TRBJ1-5 | . | many | TRBV6-1
TGCGCCAGCAGCCCCGGGACTAGACTTTACGAGCAGTACTTC | CASSPGTRLYEQYF | TRBJ2-7 | TRBD2 | few | TRBV5-1
TGTGCCAGCACCCCCGGTCGGGGACAGGCCTACGAGCAGTACTTC | CASTPGRGQAYEQYF | TRBJ2-7 | TRBD1 | . | TRBV28
TGTGCCAGCGGAGGGACAGTGAACACTGAAGCTTTCTTT | CASGGTVNTEAFF | TRBJ1-1 | TRBD1 | . | TRBV12-3/TRBV12-4
TGTGCCAGCAGTCGTAGAGACTATGGCTACACCTTC | CASSRRDYGYTF | TRBJ1-2 | . | . | TRBV6-5
TGTGCCAGCAGTGACGGGACAGGGGGCGATACGCAGTATTTT | CASSDGTGGDTQYF | TRBJ2-3 | TRBD1 | few | TRBV6-4
TGTGCCAGTAGTGTAGAGCGGGGGGTATCCAAAAACATTCAGTACTTC | CASSVERGVSKNIQYF | TRBJ2-4 | TRBD2 | . | TRBV19
TGTGCCAGCAGCCCAGGGGAGGGGAGTCAGCCCCAGCATTTT | CASSPGEGSQPQHF | TRBJ1-5 | . | . | TRBV7-2
TGCGCCAGCAGCCAAGCACAAGCGGGGGCACCGAGAGGTGAAGCTTTCTTT | CASSQAQAGAPRGEAFF | TRBJ1-1 | . | . | TRBV4-1
TGTGCCAGCAGCCGTCTCAACTCCGAGATCATACCTAACTATGGCTACACCTTC | CASSRLNSEIIPNYGYTF | TRBJ1-2 | . | . | TRBV7-2
TGCGCCAGCAGCGGGGAGGGACAGGGTGCCGAAAAACTGTTTTTT | CASSGEGQGAEKLFF | TRBJ1-4 | TRBD1 | once | TRBV5-1
TGTGCCAGCAGCTTAGGGGGCGGGGGGCGCCGTATCAATGAGCAGTTCTTC | CASSLGGGGRRINEQFF | TRBJ2-1 | TRBD2 | . | TRBV11-2
TGTGCCAGCAGCGCCTTAGCGGGGGTTTCCTACAATGAGCAGTTCTTC | CASSALAGVSYNEQFF | TRBJ2-1 | TRBD2 | . | TRBV11-2
TGTGCCAGCAGTTCACAGGTGAACTATGGCTACACCTTC | CASSSQVNYGYTF | TRBJ1-2 | . | once | TRBV28
TGTGCCAGCAGCGATGGGGCGTATGGCTACACCTTC | CASSDGAYGYTF | TRBJ1-2 | . | . | TRBV7-9
TGTGCCAGTAGTATAGTGGGGGCACGTGGCTACACCTTC | CASSIVGARGYTF | TRBJ1-2 | . | . | TRBV19
TGTGCCAGCTCACTGGAAGCAGGGGGGTCGGATACGCAGTATTTT | CASSLEAGGSDTQYF | TRBJ2-3 | . | few | TRBV18
TGTGCCTGGAGTGAGAAACCACAGCCCATATATTTT | CAWSEKPQPIYF | TRBJ1-3 | . | . | TRBV30
TGTGCCAGCAGCTTAGGGTTCGGGGGGAACACTGAAGCTTTCTTT | CASSLGFGGNTEAFF | TRBJ1-1 | . | . | TRBV7-9
TGTGCCAGCAGCTTCCCGGACAGGTCGGGGGCCAACGTCCTGACTTTC | CASSFPDRSGANVLTF | TRBJ2-6 | TRBD1 | . | TRBV7-8
TGTGCCAGCAGCGTAGAAGGGGGACTAAATTCACCCCTCCACTTT | CASSVEGGLNSPLHF | TRBJ1-6 | . | . | TRBV9
TGCGCCAGCAGTGCCAACAGGGAGGGAATAGATACGCAGTATTTT | CASSANREGIDTQYF | TRBJ2-3 | . | . | TRBV10-1
TGTGCCAGTAGTAAACCGGGAGTCACTGAAGCTTTCTTT | CASSKPGVTEAFF | TRBJ1-1 | . | . | TRBV19
TGCGCCAGCAGCCGCGAGACTAGCGGGGGGCTTAACAATGAGCAGTTCTTC | CASSRETSGGLNNEQFF | TRBJ2-1 | TRBD2 | few | TRBV4-3
TGTGCCAGCAGCTTTTCAGGAAACGGTGGAAACACCATATATTTT | CASSFSGNGGNTIYF | TRBJ1-3 | . | . | TRBV7-2
TGCGCCAGCAGTGAGACTGCCACTAGCACAGATACGCAGTATTTT | CASSETATSTDTQYF | TRBJ2-3 | . | . | TRBV10-1
TGTGCCAGCAGCCCGGGGGTGAGTAGCAATCAGCCCCAGCATTTT | CASSPGVSSNQPQHF | TRBJ1-5 | . | . | TRBV5-4
TGTGCCAGCTCACTGGGACTAGGAGAGACCCAGTACTTC | CASSLGLGETQYF | TRBJ2-5 | TRBD2 | . | TRBV18
TGCAGCGTTGAAGTGGGGGGTCGCGGCTATGGCTACACCTTC | CSVEVGGRGYGYTF | TRBJ1-2 | . | . | TRBV29-1
TGTGCTAGTTGGGGTAGTCAGGGAAGCACTGAAGCTTTCTTT | CASWGSQGSTEAFF | TRBJ1-1 | . | . | TRBV12-5
TGTGCCAGCAGTGGACTGGGGACAGGGCCCCAAGAGACCCAGTACTTC | CASSGLGTGPQETQYF | TRBJ2-5 | TRBD1 | few | TRBV28
TGCGCCAGCAGCTCACAGGGGAACACTGAAGCTTTCTTT | CASSSQGNTEAFF | TRBJ1-1 | . | . | TRBV5-1
TGCAGCGTTGAAGGGGGGACAGGGGATGGCTACACCTTC | CSVEGGTGDGYTF | TRBJ1-2 | TRBD1 | . | TRBV29-1
TGCGCCAGCGGCTCCGGGACAGGGAACACCGGGGAGCTGTTTTTT | CASGSGTGNTGELFF | TRBJ2-2 | TRBD1 | few | TRBV5-1
TGTGCCAGCAGCCCGCAGGGCAGGGACAATGAGCAGTTCTTC | CASSPQGRDNEQFF | TRBJ2-1 | . | . | TRBV4-2
TGTGCCAGCTCACCGGTTGGACAGGGGGCCAGGCGGGCCCAGCATTTT | CASSPVGQGARRAQHF | TRBJ1-5 | TRBD1 | . | TRBV18
TGTGCCAGCAGCCAAGATTTGGGCGCATGGGAGACCCAGTACTTC | CASSQDLGAWETQYF | TRBJ2-5 | . | few | TRBV3-1/TRBV3-2
TGCGCCAGCAGCCATGGAGGCAGGCAAGAGACCCAGTACTTC | CASSHGGRQETQYF | TRBJ2-5 | . | . | TRBV5-1
TGTGCCAGTAGTATTGACCGGGGTTGGGGCTACACCTTC | CASSIDRGWGYTF | TRBJ1-2 | . | . | TRBV19
TGCGCCAGCAGCCAAGATCAATGGGGGGGGGCTGAGCAGTTCTTC | CASSQDQWGGAEQFF | TRBJ2-1 | . | few | TRBV4-1
TGCGCCAGCAGCTTGTGGCCCATCACCGGCACAGATACGCAGTATTTT | CASSLWPITGTDTQYF | TRBJ2-3 | . | . | TRBV5-1
TGTGCCAGCTCACCAACAGGTGTGAACTATGGCTACACCTTC | CASSPTGVNYGYTF | TRBJ1-2 | . | . | TRBV18
TGTGCCAGCAGTTCCACCCCCGGGACAGGGGAGGGGTTAGGTTTC | CASSSTPGTGEGLGF | TRBJ2-7 | TRBD1 | . | TRBV28
TGTGCCAGCAGCCAAGATAACAGACGGGAGCTGTTTTTT | CASSQDNRRELFF | TRBJ2-2 | . | once | TRBV3-1/TRBV3-2
TGTGCCAGCAGTGAATATCAGGGAGGGACTGAAGCTTTCTTT | CASSEYQGGTEAFF | TRBJ1-1 | . | . | TRBV6-1
TGTGCCAGCTCACCGATATCCCCCGGGACAGGGGACAATGAGCAGTTCTTC | CASSPISPGTGDNEQFF | TRBJ2-1 | TRBD1 | . | TRBV18